This T cell receptor beta chain was found in a study of cytomegalovirus exposure and HLA in healthy donors. Primers for the PCR totalled 60 Vbeta and 13 Jbeta. Generated by immunoSEQ multiplex PCR, the TCRdb table keeps only in-frame clones and is missing some. The sample consists of approximately 100,000 clones, around three quarters of them appearing once. This clone has a handful of counts. What it binds is unknown. Study-level findings and limits: Analyses of presence/absence relied on an assumption of roughly uniform sequencing depth across donors.

This CDR3 contains 15 residues. Germline CDR1 MNHEY, CDR2 SVGAGI. Germline trimming cut 2 bases from V and 7 bases from J; bases unmatched to any gene: 8. The chain links TRBV6-5 to TRBJ1-1; TRBD1 agrees at 9 bases. The sequenced sample was PBMCs. This sequence originates from a woman between 18 and 30 years old in good health and CMV-seropositive. The CDR3: CASSYLGQGRSEAFF. DNA for the CDR3: TGTGCCAGCAGTTACCTTGGACAGGGGCGGAGTGAAGCTTTCTTT.